This TCR beta chain was identified in a study of control samples from healthy donors and cancer patients (dated by TCRdb to about 2020). Libraries were constructed by the immunoSEQ multiplex PCR assay. As stored in TCRdb, this immuneACCESS dataset retains in-frame rearrangements with V and J assigned. A fraction of the clones does not appear; measured against another copy, unresolved V genes explain less than half of the discrepancy, and the remainder lacks a known reason. The sample records over 75,000 clones, around 80% of which are singletons. The leading ten clones occupy about 2% of the sample. Points on this clone: Its recognized antigen is unknown. Base quality data are lacking; no much larger clone is found one base away.

The source of this sequence is a man aged 60 to 69 in good health. The specimen sequenced was blood.

In nucleotide form, the sequence is TGCGCCAGCAGTGTGGCAGGGACTCCTGGAGAGACCCAGTACTTC. This codes for CASSVAGTPGETQYF. The chain uses TRBV10-2 and TRBJ2-5; the D gene is possibly TRBD2, with 6 bases matching. The CDR3 runs 15 residues from the cysteine to the phenylalanine. Only the CDR3 DNA is retained, 45 bases long and in frame from the first base. The germline V gene supplies CDR1 WSHSY and CDR2 SAAADI. Trimming takes 4 bases from V and 4 bases from J, and the germline ends sit 16 bases apart.